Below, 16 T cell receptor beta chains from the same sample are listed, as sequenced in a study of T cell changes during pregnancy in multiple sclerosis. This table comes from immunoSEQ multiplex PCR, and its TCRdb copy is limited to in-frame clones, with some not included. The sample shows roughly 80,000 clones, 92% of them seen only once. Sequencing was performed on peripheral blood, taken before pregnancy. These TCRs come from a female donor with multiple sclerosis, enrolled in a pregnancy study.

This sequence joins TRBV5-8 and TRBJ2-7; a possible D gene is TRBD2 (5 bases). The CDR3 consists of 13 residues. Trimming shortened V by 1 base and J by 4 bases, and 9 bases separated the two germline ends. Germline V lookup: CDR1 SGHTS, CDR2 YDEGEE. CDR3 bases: TGTGCCAGCAGCTTGTACCTAGCTTACGAGCAGTACTTC. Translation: CASSLYLAYEQYF. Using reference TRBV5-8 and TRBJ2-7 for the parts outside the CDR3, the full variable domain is EAGVTQSPTHLIKTRGQQATLRCSPISGHTSVYWYQQALGLGLQFLLWYDEGEERNRGNFPPRFSGRQFPNYSSELNVNALELEDSALYLCASSLYLAYEQYFGPGTRLTVT.

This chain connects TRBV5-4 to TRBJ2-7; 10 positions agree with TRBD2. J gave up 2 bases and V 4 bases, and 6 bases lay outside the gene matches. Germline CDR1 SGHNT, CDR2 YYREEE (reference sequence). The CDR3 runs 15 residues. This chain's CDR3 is CASSPKREGTYEQYF. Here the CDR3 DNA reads TGTGCCAGCAGCCCGAAGCGGGAGGGGACCTACGAGCAGTACTTC.

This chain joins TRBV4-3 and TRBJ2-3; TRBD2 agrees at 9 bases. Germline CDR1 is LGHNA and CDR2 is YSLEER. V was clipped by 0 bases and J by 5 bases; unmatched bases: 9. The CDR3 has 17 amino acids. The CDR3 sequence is CASSQEERGRAVDTQYF. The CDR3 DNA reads TGCGCCAGCAGCCAAGAGGAGCGCGGGAGGGCCGTAGATACGCAGTATTTT.

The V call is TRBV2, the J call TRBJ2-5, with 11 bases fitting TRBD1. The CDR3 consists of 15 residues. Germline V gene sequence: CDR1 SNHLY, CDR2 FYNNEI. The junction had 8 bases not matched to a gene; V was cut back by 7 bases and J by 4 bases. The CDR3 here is CASKTDRGPPETQYF. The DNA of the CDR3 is TGTGCCAGCAAAACGGACAGGGGGCCCCCAGAGACCCAGTACTTC.

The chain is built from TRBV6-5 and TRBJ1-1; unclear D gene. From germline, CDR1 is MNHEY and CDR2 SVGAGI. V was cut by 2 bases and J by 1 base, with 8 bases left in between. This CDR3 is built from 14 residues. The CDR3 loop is CASSYPGRNTEAFF. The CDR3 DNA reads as TGTGCCAGCAGTTACCCGGGGAGGAACACTGAAGCTTTCTTT.

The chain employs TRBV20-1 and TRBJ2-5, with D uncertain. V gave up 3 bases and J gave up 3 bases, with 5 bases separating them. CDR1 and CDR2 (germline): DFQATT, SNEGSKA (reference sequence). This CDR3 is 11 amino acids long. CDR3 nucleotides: TGCAGTGCTAGTCCCAAAGAGACCCAGTACTTC. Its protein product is CSASPKETQYF.

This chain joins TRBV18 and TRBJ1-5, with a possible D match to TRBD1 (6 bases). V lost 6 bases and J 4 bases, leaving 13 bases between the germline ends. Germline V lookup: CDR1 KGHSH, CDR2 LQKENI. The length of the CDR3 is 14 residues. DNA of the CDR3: TGTGCCAGCTCGTCAGGGGCGGGTAATCAGCCCCAGCATTTT. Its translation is CASSSGAGNQPQHF.

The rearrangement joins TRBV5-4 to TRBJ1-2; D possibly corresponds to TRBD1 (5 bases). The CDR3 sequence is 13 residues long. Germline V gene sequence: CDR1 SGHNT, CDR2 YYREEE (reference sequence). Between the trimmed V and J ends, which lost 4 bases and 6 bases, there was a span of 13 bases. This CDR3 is CASSQGQRDGYTF. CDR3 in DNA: TGTGCCAGCAGCCAAGGACAACGCGATGGCTACACCTTC.

CDR3 in amino acids: CASSPGMGAGGGNEQFF. For the CDR3, the DNA is TGTGCCAGCAGCCCAGGCATGGGAGCGGGAGGGGGCAATGAGCAGTTCTTC. V usage is TRBV11-3 and J usage is TRBJ2-1, with 10 bases identical to TRBD2. V was pared by 5 bases and J by 6 bases, with 13 bases of the junction left unmatched. The length of the CDR3 is 17 residues. The germline CDR1 and CDR2 sequences are SGHNT and YENEEA.

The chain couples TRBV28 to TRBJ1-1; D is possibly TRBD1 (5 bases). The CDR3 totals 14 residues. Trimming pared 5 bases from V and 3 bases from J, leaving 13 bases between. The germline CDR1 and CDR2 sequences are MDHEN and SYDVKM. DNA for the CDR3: TGTGCCAGCAGTCTGCCGGGGGGGGACACTGAAGCTTTCTTT. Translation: CASSLPGGDTEAFF.

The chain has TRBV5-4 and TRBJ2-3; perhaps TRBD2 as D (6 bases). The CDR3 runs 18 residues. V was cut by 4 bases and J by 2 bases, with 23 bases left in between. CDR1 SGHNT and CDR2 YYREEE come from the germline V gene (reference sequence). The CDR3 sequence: CASSRYFWRDRPTDTQYF. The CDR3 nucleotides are TGTGCCAGCAGCCGTTACTTCTGGCGGGACCGACCCACAGATACGCAGTATTTT.

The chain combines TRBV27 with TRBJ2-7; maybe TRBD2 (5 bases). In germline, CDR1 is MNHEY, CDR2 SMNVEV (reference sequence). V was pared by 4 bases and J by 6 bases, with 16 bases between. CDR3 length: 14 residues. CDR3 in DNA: TGTGCCAGCAGTTCCGCTGGGGAGAGGTCCGAGCAGTACTTC. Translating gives CASSSAGERSEQYF.

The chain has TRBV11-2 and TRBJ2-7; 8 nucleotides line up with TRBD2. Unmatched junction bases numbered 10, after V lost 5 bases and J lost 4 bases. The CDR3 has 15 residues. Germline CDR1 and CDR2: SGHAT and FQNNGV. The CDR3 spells CASSPGGREEYEQYF. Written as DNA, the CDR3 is TGTGCCAGCAGCCCGGGGGGGCGGGAAGAGTACGAGCAGTACTTC.

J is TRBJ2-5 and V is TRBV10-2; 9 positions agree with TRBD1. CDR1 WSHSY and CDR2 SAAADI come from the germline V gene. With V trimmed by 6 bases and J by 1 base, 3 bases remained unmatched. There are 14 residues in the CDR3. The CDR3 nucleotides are TGCGCCAGCAGGAGGGACAGGGCCCAAGAGACCCAGTACTTC. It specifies CASRRDRAQETQYF.

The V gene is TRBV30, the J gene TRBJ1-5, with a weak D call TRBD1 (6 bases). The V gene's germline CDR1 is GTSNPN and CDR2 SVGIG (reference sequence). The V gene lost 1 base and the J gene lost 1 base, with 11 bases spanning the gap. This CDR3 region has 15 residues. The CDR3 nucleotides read TGTGCCTGGAGTGCCGGACAGATAAGCAATCAGCCCCAGCATTTT. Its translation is CAWSAGQISNQPQHF.

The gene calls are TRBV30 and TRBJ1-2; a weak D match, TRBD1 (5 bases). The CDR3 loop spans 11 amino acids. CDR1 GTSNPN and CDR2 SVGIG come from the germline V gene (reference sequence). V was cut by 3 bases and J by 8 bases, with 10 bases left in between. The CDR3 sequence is CAWSVDRGYTF. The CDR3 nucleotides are TGTGCCTGGAGCGTAGACAGAGGCTACACCTTC.